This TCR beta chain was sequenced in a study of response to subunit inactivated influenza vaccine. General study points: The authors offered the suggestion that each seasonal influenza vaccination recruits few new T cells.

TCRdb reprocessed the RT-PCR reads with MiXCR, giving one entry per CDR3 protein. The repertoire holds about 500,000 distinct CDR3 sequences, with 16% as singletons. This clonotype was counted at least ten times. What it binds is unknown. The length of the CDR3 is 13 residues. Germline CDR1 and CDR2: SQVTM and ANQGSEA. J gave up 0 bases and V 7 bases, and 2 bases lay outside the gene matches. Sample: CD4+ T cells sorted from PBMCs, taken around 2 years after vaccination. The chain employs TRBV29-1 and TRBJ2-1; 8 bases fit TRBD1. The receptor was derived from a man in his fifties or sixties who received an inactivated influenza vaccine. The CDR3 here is CSADRGSYNEQFF. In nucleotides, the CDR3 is TGCAGCGCCGACAGGGGCTCCTACAATGAGCAGTTCTTC.